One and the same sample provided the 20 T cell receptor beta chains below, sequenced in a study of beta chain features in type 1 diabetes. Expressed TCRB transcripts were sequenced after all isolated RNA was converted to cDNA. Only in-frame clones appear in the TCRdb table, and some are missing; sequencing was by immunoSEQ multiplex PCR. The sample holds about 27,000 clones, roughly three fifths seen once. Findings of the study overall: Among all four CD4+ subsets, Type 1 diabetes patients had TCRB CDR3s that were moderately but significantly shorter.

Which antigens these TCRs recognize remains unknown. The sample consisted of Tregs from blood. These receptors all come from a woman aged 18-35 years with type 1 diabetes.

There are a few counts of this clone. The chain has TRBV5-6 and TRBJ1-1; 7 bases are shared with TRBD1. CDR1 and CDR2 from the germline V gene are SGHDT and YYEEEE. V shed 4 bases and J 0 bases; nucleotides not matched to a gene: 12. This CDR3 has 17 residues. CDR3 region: CASSINRGSAVNTEAFF. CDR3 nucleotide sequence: TGTGCCAGCAGCATAAACAGGGGAAGTGCGGTGAACACTGAAGCTTTCTTT.

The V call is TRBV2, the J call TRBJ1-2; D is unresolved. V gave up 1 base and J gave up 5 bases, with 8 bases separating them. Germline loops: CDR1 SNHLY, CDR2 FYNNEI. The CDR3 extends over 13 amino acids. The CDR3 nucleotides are TGTGCCAGCAGTGAAGACGGTCAATATGGCTACACCTTC. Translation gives CASSEDGQYGYTF.

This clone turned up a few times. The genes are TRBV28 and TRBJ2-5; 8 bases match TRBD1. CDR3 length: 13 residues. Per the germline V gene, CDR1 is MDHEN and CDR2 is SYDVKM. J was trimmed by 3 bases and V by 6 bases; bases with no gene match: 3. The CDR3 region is CASRTQGEETQYF. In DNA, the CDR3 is TGTGCCAGCAGGACACAGGGGGAAGAGACCCAGTACTTC.

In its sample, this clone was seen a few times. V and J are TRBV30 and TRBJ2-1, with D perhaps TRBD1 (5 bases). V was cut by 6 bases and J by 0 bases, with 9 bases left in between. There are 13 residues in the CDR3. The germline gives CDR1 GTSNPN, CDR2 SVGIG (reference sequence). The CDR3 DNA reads TGTGCCTGTCAGGGCAGCTCCTACAATGAGCAGTTCTTC. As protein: CACQGSSYNEQFF.

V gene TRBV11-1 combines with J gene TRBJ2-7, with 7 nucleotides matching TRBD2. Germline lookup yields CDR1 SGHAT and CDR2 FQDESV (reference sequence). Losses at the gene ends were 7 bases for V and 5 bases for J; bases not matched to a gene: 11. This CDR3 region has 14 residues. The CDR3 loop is CASTGAGERDEQYV. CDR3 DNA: TGTGCCAGCACTGGGGCGGGAGAGCGCGACGAGCAGTACGTC.

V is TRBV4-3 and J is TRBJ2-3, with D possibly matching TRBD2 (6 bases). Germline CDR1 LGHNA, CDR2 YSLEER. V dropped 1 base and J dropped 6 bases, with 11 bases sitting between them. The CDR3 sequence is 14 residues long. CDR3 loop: CASSQGGEWDTQYF. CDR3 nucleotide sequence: TGCGCCAGCAGCCAAGGCGGGGAATGGGATACGCAGTATTTT.

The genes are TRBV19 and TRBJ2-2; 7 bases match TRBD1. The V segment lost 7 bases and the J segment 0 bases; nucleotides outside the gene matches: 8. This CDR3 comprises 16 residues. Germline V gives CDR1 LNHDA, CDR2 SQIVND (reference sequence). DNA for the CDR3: TGTGCCAGTACCGATAAAGGGGGCCCGAACACCGGGGAGCTGTTTTTT. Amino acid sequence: CASTDKGGPNTGELFF.

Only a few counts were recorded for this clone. The CDR3 DNA is TGTGCCAGCAGGCAATCCGGGGGTAGCGGGAGGGATAAGCAGTTCTTC. Amino acid sequence: CASRQSGGSGRDKQFF. The rearrangement links TRBV7-2 to TRBJ2-1, with 11 bases that match TRBD2. Germline-derived CDR1 and CDR2 are SGHTA and FQGNSA. The CDR3 runs 16 residues. Losses at the gene ends were 6 bases for V and 11 bases for J; bases not matched to a gene: 15. Variable domain in full (rest from reference TRBV7-2 and TRBJ2-1): GAGVSQSPSNKVTEKGKDVELRCDPISGHTALYWYRQSLGQGLEFLIYFQGNSAPDKSGLPSDRFSAERTGGSVSTLTIQRTQQEDSAVYLCASRQSGGSGRDKQFFGPGTRLTVL.

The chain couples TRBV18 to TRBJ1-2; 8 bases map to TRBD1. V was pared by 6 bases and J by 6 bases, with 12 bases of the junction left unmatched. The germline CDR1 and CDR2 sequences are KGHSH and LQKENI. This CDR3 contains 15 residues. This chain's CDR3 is CASSSSQGALDGYTF. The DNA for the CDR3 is TGTGCCAGCTCCTCGTCCCAGGGGGCTCTGGATGGCTACACCTTC.

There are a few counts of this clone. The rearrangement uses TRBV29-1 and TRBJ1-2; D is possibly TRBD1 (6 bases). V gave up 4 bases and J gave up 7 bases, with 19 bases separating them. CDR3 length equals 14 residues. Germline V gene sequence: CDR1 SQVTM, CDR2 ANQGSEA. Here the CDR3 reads CSVGQVNRGIGYTF. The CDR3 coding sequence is TGCAGCGTTGGACAGGTTAATAGGGGGATTGGCTACACCTTC.

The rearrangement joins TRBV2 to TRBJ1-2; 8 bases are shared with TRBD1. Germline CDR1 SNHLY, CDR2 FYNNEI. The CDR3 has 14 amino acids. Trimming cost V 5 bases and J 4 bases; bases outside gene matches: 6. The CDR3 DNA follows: TGTGCCAGCAGTTACCAGACAGGGGCCTATGGCTACACCTTC. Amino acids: CASSYQTGAYGYTF.

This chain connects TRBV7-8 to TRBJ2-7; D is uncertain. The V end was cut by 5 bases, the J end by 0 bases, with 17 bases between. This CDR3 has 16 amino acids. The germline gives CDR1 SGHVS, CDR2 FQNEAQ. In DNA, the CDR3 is TGTGCCAGCAGCCCACTCGGCGGCACCGCCTCCTACGAGCAGTACGTC. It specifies CASSPLGGTASYEQYV.

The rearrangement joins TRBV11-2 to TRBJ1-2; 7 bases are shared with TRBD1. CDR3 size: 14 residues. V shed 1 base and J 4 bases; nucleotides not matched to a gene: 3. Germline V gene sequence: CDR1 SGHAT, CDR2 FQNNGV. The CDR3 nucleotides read TGTGCCAGCAGCTTAGGACAGGGAGGCTATGGCTACACCTTC. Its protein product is CASSLGQGGYGYTF.

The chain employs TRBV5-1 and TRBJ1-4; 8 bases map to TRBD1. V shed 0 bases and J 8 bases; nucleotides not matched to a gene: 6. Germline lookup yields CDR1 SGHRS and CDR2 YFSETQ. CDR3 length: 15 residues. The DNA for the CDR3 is TGCGCCAGCAGCTTGGACGGGACAGGAAACGAAAAACTGTTTTTT. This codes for CASSLDGTGNEKLFF.

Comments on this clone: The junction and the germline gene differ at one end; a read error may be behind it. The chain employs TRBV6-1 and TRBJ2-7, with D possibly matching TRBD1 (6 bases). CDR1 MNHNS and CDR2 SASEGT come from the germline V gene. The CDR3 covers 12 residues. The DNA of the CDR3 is TGTGCCAGCAGTCTACCCGGGACACCGCAGAACTTC. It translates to CASSLPGTPQNF.

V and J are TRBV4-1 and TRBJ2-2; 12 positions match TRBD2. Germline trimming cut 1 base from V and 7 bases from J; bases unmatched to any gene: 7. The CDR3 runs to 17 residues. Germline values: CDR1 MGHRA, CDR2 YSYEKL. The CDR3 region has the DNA TGCGCCAGCAGCCAAGGGACTAGCGGGACTCAGCGCGGGGAGCTGTTTTTT. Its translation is CASSQGTSGTQRGELFF.

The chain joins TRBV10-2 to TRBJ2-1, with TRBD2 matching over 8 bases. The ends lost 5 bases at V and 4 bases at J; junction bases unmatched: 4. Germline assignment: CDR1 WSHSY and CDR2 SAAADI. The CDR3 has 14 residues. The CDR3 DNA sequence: TGCGCCAGCAGTAGCGGGAGAGGGTACAATGAGCAGTTCTTC. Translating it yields CASSSGRGYNEQFF.

Here the CDR3 reads CASSLAGNTGELFF. As DNA, the CDR3 is TGTGCCAGCAGTTTAGCGGGGAACACCGGGGAGCTGTTTTTT. V and J are TRBV28 and TRBJ2-2; TRBD2 might be the D (5 bases). V gave up 2 bases and J gave up 1 base, with 5 bases separating them. The germline gives CDR1 MDHEN, CDR2 SYDVKM. This CDR3 has 14 residues.

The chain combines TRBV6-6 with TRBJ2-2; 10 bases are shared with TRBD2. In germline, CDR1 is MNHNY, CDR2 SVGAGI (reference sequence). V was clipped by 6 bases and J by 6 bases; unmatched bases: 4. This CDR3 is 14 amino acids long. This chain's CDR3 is CASRSSGRAGELFF. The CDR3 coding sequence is TGTGCCAGCAGGTCTAGCGGGAGAGCCGGGGAGCTGTTTTTT.

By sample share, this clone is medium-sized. CDR3 amino acids: CASSFPSDTQYF. CDR3 DNA: TGTGCCAGCAGCTTTCCATCAGATACGCAGTATTTT. The rearrangement joins TRBV7-2 to TRBJ2-3; D gene unclear. Germline assignment: CDR1 SGHTA and CDR2 FQGNSA. Trimming removed 3 bases from V and 4 bases from J, with 5 bases in between. The CDR3 sequence is 12 residues long.